This TCR beta chain was found in a study of blood T cell repertoires in COVID-19. Background on the study: Italy, Spain and the United States were the sources of the convalescent and acute COVID-19 samples. Sources were T cells, B-cell-depleted T cells, or PBMCs; the material itself was cDNA or gDNA.

The CDR3 length is 13 residues. Germline V lookup: CDR1 SGDLS, CDR2 YYNGEE. V dropped 4 bases and J dropped 3 bases, with 10 bases sitting between them. The data were produced by immunoSEQ multiplex PCR, yet TCRdb's version contains in-frame clones alone and is incomplete. This repertoire shows hundreds of thousands of clones, around 85% found once; its top ten account for about 3.3%. Those enrolled, adults aged 18 to 89 years, came from about two dozen US areas. This chain connects TRBV9 to TRBJ2-5, with a possible D match to TRBD2 (6 bases). Specimen: PBMCs or T cells enriched from blood (not recorded which). The receptor was isolated from a middle-aged woman with acute COVID-19. The CDR3 DNA reads TGTGCCAGCAGCCTAAGACTAGAAGAGACCCAGTACTTC. Encoded protein: CASSLRLEETQYF.